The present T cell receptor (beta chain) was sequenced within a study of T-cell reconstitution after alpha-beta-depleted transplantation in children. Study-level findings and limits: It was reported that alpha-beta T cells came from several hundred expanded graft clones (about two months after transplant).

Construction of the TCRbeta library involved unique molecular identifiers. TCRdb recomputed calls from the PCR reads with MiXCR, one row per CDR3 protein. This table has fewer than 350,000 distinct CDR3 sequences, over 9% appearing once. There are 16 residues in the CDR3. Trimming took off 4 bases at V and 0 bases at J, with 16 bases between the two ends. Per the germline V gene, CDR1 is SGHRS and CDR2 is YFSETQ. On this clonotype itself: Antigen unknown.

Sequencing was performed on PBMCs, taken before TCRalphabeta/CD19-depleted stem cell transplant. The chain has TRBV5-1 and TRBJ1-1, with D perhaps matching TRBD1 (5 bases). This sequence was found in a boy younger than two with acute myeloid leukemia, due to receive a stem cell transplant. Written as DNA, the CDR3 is TGCGCCAGCAGCAGAACAGGCGTTGTTATGAACACTGAAGCTTTCTTT. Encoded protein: CASSRTGVVMNTEAFF.